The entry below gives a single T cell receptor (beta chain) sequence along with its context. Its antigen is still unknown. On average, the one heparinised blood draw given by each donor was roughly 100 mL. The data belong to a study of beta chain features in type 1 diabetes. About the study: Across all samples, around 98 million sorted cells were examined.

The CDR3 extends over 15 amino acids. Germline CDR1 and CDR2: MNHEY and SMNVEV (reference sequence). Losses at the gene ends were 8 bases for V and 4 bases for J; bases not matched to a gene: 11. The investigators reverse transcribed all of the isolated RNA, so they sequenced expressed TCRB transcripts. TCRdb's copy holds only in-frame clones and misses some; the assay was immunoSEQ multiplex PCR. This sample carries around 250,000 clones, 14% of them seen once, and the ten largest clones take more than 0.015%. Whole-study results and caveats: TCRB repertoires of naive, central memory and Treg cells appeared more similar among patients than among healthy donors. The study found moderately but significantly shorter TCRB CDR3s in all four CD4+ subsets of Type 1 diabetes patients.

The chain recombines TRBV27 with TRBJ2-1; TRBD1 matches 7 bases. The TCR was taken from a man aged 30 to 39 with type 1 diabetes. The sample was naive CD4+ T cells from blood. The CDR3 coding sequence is TGTGCCAGCGGGTCGGACAGGCCATCGTACAATGAGCAGTTCTTC. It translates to CASGSDRPSYNEQFF.